This T cell receptor (beta chain) was documented in a study of T cell responses to AZD1222 COVID-19 vaccine (dated by TCRdb to the early 2020s). The study in broad terms: TCR sequencing was performed for 230 to 250 trial participants, of whom 200 to 210 were given two doses of AZD1222 and 26 were given two doses of MenACWY control vaccine. Trial participants were enrolled into age subgroups of 18-55, 56-69 and 70-plus years, which contained approximately 150, 28 and 58 TCR-sequenced participants, respectively. The study at large found these results: Conclusions about previously exposed vaccinees are limited because only a handful of AZD1222 recipients were SARS-CoV-2 seropositive at baseline. In the small 56-69-year group, the increase in depth fell short of significance, most likely because of low power. After two AZD1222 doses, spike-specific TCR breadth and depth were significantly higher than at day 0 and than in MenACWY recipients. Participants were mostly white British, with more females than males. The authors suggested clonal diversity may have been underestimated. CD4 TCRs associated with the vaccine covered the entire spike protein, and the dominant responses were in regions 160-218 and 743-854. Reportedly, almost half of the unique spike-specific TCRs recognized epitopes lying outside the regions that are mutated in the B.1.351 and B.1.1.7 variants. No day 14 peak-response samples were available, so repertoires were characterized only after the peak T cell response.

The CDR3 regions of human TCRbeta chains were analyzed by immunosequencing. The original pipeline was this. Repertoire TCRs were matched against a reference library of SARS-CoV-2-specific TCRs generated with the MIRA antigen-specificity platform. Breadth was defined as the fraction of unique TCRs that were SARS-CoV-2-associated, and depth was defined as the fraction of total T cells that were SARS-CoV-2-associated. Using the MIRA data, each spike-specific TCR was assigned both to the spike region to which the TCR was reactive and to a CD4 or CD8 class. Log10-transformed breadth and depth values were compared by one-way ANOVA with Sidak's multiple comparisons tests. Held by TCRdb, this immuneACCESS table contains in-frame sequences only and omits some clones. Under half of the omission traces to an unresolved V gene where checked; the cause of the rest is unknown. V, J and clone size are those of that table, while D and trimming were read from the DNA. Present in this sample are 150,000 to 200,000 clones, just over 90% of which were seen just once. The top ten clones comprise more than 1% of the sample.

A note on this clone: Its antigen is currently not known. It has no much larger one-base neighbor in the sample; base qualities were not kept.

Taken with the paper, the label for time point translates to: about 28 days (+/-7) after the second vaccine dose. AZD1222 recipients given second doses at about 4 weeks or at about 12 weeks were pooled, since spike-specific TCR depth and breadth were not found to differ between the two schedules. Vaccinee samples came from UK trials COV001 and COV002, including a single-blind randomized controlled phase 2/3 trial of AZD1222 (ChAdOx1 nCoV-19) in healthy adults. For TCRbeta chain sequencing, PBMC samples from trial participants were taken at day 0 and at day 28 after the second dose. V gives up 8 bases and J gives up 7 bases, and the segment between their germline ends measures 11 bases. From the cysteine through the phenylalanine, the CDR3 covers 12 amino acids. CDR3 DNA is the only sequence kept; it has 36 bases, read in frame from the first base. CDR1 SEHNR and CDR2 FQNEAQ were looked up in the germline V gene (reference sequence).

The sequence is built from TRBV7-9 and TRBJ1-4, with a tentative D gene TRBD1 over 5 matching bases. The specimen was peripheral blood, collected 28 days after the second AZD1222 dose. This receptor was obtained from an adult who received the AZD1222 COVID-19 vaccine. CDR3 region: CASALRGEKLFF. The nucleotides are TGTGCCAGCGCCCTGAGGGGTGAAAAACTGTTTTTT.